This record covers a single T cell receptor beta chain. From the PCR reads, TCRdb called clonotypes with MiXCR, one entry per CDR3 protein. The repertoire holds 84,000 or so distinct CDR3 sequences, with about half as singletons. This entry belongs to a study of CDR3 diversity in severe acne. The V end was cut by 3 bases, the J end by 11 bases, with 14 bases between. Germline assignment: CDR1 SGDLS and CDR2 YYNGEE. This CDR3 is built from 12 residues. Sequenced: blood. This clonotype originated in a male donor in good health, serving as a control. The chain has TRBV9 and TRBJ1-1; D is unresolved. The CDR3 DNA sequence: TGTGCCAGCAGCGGGGGAAGAACTGTGGCTTTCTTT. Its protein product is CASSGGRTVAFF.